The 22 T cell receptor beta chains listed next were all sequenced from one sample in a study of T cell repertoires in cytomegalovirus infection (dated by TCRdb to the late 2010s). Instrument used: Illumina HiSeq 1500. Using fastp trimming at Q25 and MiXCR clonotype assembly, TCRdb reanalyzed the public sequencing data and kept in-frame beta chains. Under each unique CDR3 protein, matching rows form one entry showing the most common genes and DNA. Here the sample has approximately 500,000 distinct CDR3 sequences; 16% occur a single time. The ten largest clones represent roughly a quarter of the sample. Material: CD8+ T cells from PBMCs. The origin of the receptors is a human donor in good health (CMV status not recorded). Some clones in this sample may be carry-over from other donors' samples.

CDR3 region: CASSFRTDEQYF. The DNA of the CDR3 is TGTGCCAGCAGCTTCCGGACAGACGAGCAGTACTTC. The chain uses TRBV7-9 and TRBJ2-7, with D possibly matching TRBD1 (6 bases). CDR1 SEHNR and CDR2 FQNEAQ come from the germline V gene (reference sequence). Between the trimmed V and J ends, which lost 3 bases and 5 bases, there was a span of 8 bases. The CDR3 consists of 12 residues. Full variable domain (rest looked up from reference TRBV7-9 and TRBJ2-7): DTGVSQNPRHKITKRGQNVTFRCDPISEHNRLYWYRQTLGQGPEFLTYFQNEAQLEKSRLLSDRFSAERPKGSFSTLEIQRTEQGDSAMYLCASSFRTDEQYFGPGTRLTVT.

J is TRBJ2-7 and V is TRBV20-1; the match to TRBD1 covers 8 bases. From germline, CDR1 is DFQATT and CDR2 SNEGSKA (reference sequence). This CDR3 spans 16 amino acids. Trimming took 7 bases from V and 1 from J; bases not matched to a gene: 15. CDR3 amino acids: CSGSAWTGQLSYEQYF. CDR3 nucleotides: TGCAGTGGTAGTGCCTGGACAGGGCAATTATCCTACGAGCAGTACTTC.

This clonotype has a handful of counts. The V gene is TRBV29-1, the J gene TRBJ1-2; D gene uncertain. Germline V gene sequence: CDR1 SQVTM, CDR2 ANQGSEA. The CDR3 has 11 amino acids. Trimming took 5 bases from V and 0 from J, leaving 4 bases between them. The CDR3 reads CSVYSNYGYTF. In DNA form, the CDR3 reads TGCAGCGTTTACTCTAACTATGGCTACACCTTC.

The V call is TRBV5-5, the J call TRBJ1-6; D is unclear. Between the trimmed V and J ends, which lost 2 bases and 2 bases, there was a span of 11 bases. From germline, CDR1 is SGHKS and CDR2 YYEKEE (reference sequence). The CDR3 has 16 amino acids. This CDR3 reads CASSFRRTTYNSPLHF. The CDR3 nucleotides are TGTGCCAGCAGCTTTCGACGGACCACCTATAATTCACCCCTCCACTTT.

This clonotype was picked up many times. The J gene is TRBJ1-5, the V gene TRBV6-5; no firm D call. Germline V gene sequence: CDR1 MNHEY, CDR2 SVGAGI. V was pared by 8 bases and J by 0 bases, with 8 bases between. This CDR3 has 13 amino acids. This CDR3 is CASRGNSNQPQHF. The CDR3 DNA reads as TGTGCCAGCCGAGGTAATAGCAATCAGCCCCAGCATTTT.

This clonotype was seen a few times. The genes are TRBV20-1 and TRBJ2-1, with TRBD2 as a possible D gene (6 bases). V lost 1 base, J lost 6 bases, and 10 bases lay in between. This CDR3 spans 13 amino acids. Germline CDR1 and CDR2: DFQATT and SNEGSKA (reference sequence). DNA of the CDR3: TGCAGTGCTAGAGGCCAGGGAGGCAATGAGCAGTTCTTC. Protein sequence: CSARGQGGNEQFF.

This chain's CDR3 is CASDRERTDTQYF. CDR3 in DNA: TGTGCCAGCGACAGGGAGCGCACAGATACGCAGTATTTT. This sequence joins TRBV2 and TRBJ2-3, with TRBD1 matching 7 bases. Germline-derived CDR1 and CDR2 are SNHLY and FYNNEI. The J segment lost 1 base and the V segment lost 8 bases, leaving 3 bases of the junction unmatched. The CDR3 length is 13 residues.

Only one count was recorded for this clonotype. This likely comes from a read error, as the CDR3 has no conserved phenylalanine or tryptophan at its end. This rearrangement joins TRBV10-2 to TRBJ2-7; D remains ambiguous. Germline CDR1 WSHSY, CDR2 SAAADI. This CDR3 contains 11 residues. V lost 8 bases and J 3 bases, leaving 8 bases between the germline ends. The CDR3 loop is CASSVNYEQYL. The CDR3 DNA sequence: TGCGCCAGCTCCGTCAACTACGAGCAGTACTTA.

This clonotype has just a few counts. This chain uses TRBV5-4 with TRBJ2-5, with D maybe TRBD2 (5 bases). CDR1 SGHNT and CDR2 YYREEE come from the germline V gene (reference sequence). V lost 4 bases to trimming and J lost 5 bases, with 15 bases between them. There are 14 residues in the CDR3. CDR3 in DNA: TGTGCCAGCAGCCCCCGCCAGTCGGGGGAGACCCAGTACTTC. Amino acid sequence: CASSPRQSGETQYF.

The rearrangement uses TRBV15 and TRBJ2-7, with TRBD1 as a possible D gene (6 bases). Germline CDR1 reads LNHNV; CDR2 reads YYDKDF (reference sequence). This CDR3 is 19 amino acids long. The ends were cut back, 2 bases at V and 3 bases at J, with 26 bases in the middle. The CDR3 DNA reads TGTGCCACCAGCAGATCTAGCCCCCACCGGTGGACAGCAGTCTACGAGCAGTACTTC. Translation: CATSRSSPHRWTAVYEQYF.

This clonotype was found many times. The rearrangement links TRBV27 to TRBJ1-2, with D possibly being TRBD1 (6 bases). Deletions cut 4 bases from V and 3 bases from J, with 15 bases between. The CDR3 consists of 15 residues. The V gene's germline CDR1 is MNHEY and CDR2 SMNVEV (reference sequence). CDR3 nucleotides: TGTGCCAGCAGTTCCTTGGGAGGGGGGTACTATGGCTACACCTTC. It translates to CASSSLGGGYYGYTF.

The rearrangement joins TRBV10-3 to TRBJ2-7; 8 bases line up with TRBD2. Germline CDR1 and CDR2: ENHRY and SYGVKD. CDR3 length equals 18 residues. With V trimmed by 8 bases and J by 6 bases, 24 bases remained unmatched. The CDR3: CAISPGGYGGAFLGEQYF. The CDR3 DNA reads TGTGCCATCTCACCAGGCGGATACGGGGGGGCATTTTTGGGCGAGCAGTACTTC.

The CDR3 bases are TGTGCCAGCAGTGGGGGGGGGGGGTACGGTGAGCAGTTCTTC. This translates into CASSGGGGYGEQFF. The genes are TRBV27 and TRBJ2-1; 7 nucleotides agree with TRBD2. The V gene's germline CDR1 is MNHEY and CDR2 SMNVEV (reference sequence). This CDR3 has 14 residues. The V segment lost 5 bases and the J segment 9 bases; nucleotides outside the gene matches: 10.

The chain uses TRBV19 and TRBJ2-5, with 9 nucleotides matching TRBD2. The CDR3 covers 17 residues. Trimming removed 2 bases from V and 3 bases from J; junction bases left unmatched: 10. From germline, CDR1 is LNHDA and CDR2 SQIVND (reference sequence). The CDR3 here is CASSIIVATSGEETQYF. DNA of the CDR3: TGTGCCAGTAGTATAATAGTGGCGACTAGCGGTGAAGAGACCCAGTACTTC.

As to this clonotype: A much larger clone differs by one base, so this may be a read error. The CDR3 ends on some other residue instead of the conserved phenylalanine or tryptophan, so this is likely a read error. The J gene is TRBJ2-1, the V gene TRBV10-3; possibly TRBD1 for D (6 bases). Trimming shortened V by 2 bases and J by 6 bases, and 11 bases separated the two germline ends. Per germline, CDR1 ENHRY and CDR2 SYGVKD. The CDR3 covers 14 residues. This CDR3 is CAISEPGQTNEQFS. The DNA of the CDR3 is TGTGCCATCAGTGAGCCAGGACAGACCAATGAGCAGTTCTCC.

This clonotype was picked up many times. This rearrangement joins TRBV6-5 to TRBJ2-1; D gene unclear. Trimming stripped 0 bases from V and 0 bases from J, with 21 bases between. The CDR3 spans 20 residues. Germline values: CDR1 MNHEY, CDR2 SVGAGI. The CDR3 nucleotides are TGTGCCAGCAGTTACTCGAGCAGGAGTATACGATACAGCTCCTACAATGAGCAGTTCTTC. Its translation is CASSYSSRSIRYSSYNEQFF.

The rearrangement joins TRBV7-9 to TRBJ1-6; no reliable D call. The CDR3 has 13 amino acids. Trimming stripped 4 bases from V and 13 bases from J, with 14 bases between. Germline loops: CDR1 SEHNR, CDR2 FQNEAQ (reference sequence). CDR3 loop: CASSYDEGVPLHF. DNA for the CDR3: TGTGCCAGCAGCTATGACGAGGGCGTCCCCCTCCACTTT.

This clonotype was counted ten times or more. This rearrangement joins TRBV7-9 to TRBJ2-7, with 7 bases that match TRBD1. V lost 5 bases to trimming and J lost 0 bases; unmatched junction nucleotides: 4. Germline V lookup: CDR1 SEHNR, CDR2 FQNEAQ (reference sequence). The CDR3 loop spans 14 amino acids. Here the CDR3 reads CASSGDRDSYEQYF. The CDR3 bases are TGTGCCAGCAGCGGAGACAGGGACTCCTACGAGCAGTACTTC.

This clonotype has at least ten counts. The chain joins TRBV2 to TRBJ2-1; no clear D gene. Trimming removed 0 bases from V and 8 bases from J, with 8 bases in between. The CDR3 has 13 residues. The germline CDR1 and CDR2 sequences are SNHLY and FYNNEI. The CDR3 sequence: CASSEADHHEQFF. CDR3 nucleotides: TGTGCCAGCAGTGAAGCGGATCATCATGAGCAGTTCTTC.

The chain combines TRBV27 with TRBJ2-2; possibly TRBD2 for D (5 bases). Trimming shortened V by 8 bases and J by 3 bases, and 13 bases separated the two germline ends. The germline V gene encodes CDR1 MNHEY and CDR2 SMNVEV (reference sequence). The CDR3 is 14 residues long. CDR3 loop: CASAIGDYTGELFF. DNA for the CDR3: TGTGCCAGCGCAATCGGGGATTACACCGGGGAGCTGTTTTTT.

CDR3 DNA sequence: TGTGCCAGCAGCGTAGGGGGGGGGGCGCAGGGCTACACCTTC. Its translation: CASSVGGGAQGYTF. The chain joins TRBV9 to TRBJ1-2, with D tentatively TRBD1 (6 bases). V was cut by 0 bases and J by 8 bases, with 14 bases left in between. The CDR3 consists of 14 residues. Germline values: CDR1 SGDLS, CDR2 YYNGEE.

This clonotype has a handful of counts. The CDR3 DNA sequence: TGTGCCAGCTCACCACCTACGGCAGCTTATGGCTACACCTTC. It specifies CASSPPTAAYGYTF. V is TRBV18 and J is TRBJ1-2, with D uncertain. Trimming took off 0 bases at V and 5 bases at J, with 10 bases between the two ends. This CDR3 has 14 amino acids. Germline values: CDR1 KGHSH, CDR2 LQKENI.